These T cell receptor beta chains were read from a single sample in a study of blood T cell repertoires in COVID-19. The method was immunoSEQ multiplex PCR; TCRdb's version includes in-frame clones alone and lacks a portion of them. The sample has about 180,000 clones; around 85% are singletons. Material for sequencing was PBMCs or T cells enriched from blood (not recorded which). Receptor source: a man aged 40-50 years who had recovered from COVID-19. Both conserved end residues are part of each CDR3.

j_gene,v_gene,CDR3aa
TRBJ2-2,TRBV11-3,CASRYQGAGELFF
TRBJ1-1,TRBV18,CASSREMGARSGAFF
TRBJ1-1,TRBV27,CASRPKGHSNTEAFF
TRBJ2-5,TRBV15,CATSRDWGGQETQYF
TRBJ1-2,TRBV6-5,CASSYAGTDGYTF
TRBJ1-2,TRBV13,CASSSRDRNNYGYTF
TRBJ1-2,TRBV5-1,CASRTQGQGDYGYTF
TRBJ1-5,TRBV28,CASSPGRGSNQPQHF
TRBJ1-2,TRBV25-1,CASSSHGRDGYTF
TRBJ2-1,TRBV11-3,CASSGRGYNEQFF
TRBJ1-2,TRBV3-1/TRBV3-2,CASSQGLGGANSGYGYTF
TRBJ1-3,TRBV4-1,CASSQSGTGGDTIYF
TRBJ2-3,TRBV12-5,CASGLVTVRGSTDTQYF